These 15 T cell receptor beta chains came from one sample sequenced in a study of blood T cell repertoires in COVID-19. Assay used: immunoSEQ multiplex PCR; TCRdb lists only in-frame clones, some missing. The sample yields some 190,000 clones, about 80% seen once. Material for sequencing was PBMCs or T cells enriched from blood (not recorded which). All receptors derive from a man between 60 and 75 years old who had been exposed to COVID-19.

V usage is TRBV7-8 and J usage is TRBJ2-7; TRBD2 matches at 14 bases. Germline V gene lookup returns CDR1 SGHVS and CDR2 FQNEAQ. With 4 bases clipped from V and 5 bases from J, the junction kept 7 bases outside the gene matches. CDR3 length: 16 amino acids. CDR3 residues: CASSSGLAGGGNEQYF. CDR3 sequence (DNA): TGTGCCAGCAGCTCAGGACTAGCGGGAGGCGGGAACGAGCAGTACTTC.

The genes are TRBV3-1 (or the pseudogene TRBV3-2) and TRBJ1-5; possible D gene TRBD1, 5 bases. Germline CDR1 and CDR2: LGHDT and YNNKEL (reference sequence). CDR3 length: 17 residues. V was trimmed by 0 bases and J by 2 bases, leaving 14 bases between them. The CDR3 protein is CASSQEVVGAGNQPQHF. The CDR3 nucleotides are TGTGCCAGCAGCCAAGAGGTGGTAGGGGCGGGCAATCAGCCCCAGCATTTT.

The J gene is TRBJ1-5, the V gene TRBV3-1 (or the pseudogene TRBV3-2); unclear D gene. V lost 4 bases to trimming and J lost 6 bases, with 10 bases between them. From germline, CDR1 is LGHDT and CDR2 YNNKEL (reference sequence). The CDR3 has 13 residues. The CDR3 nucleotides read TGTGCCAGCAGCCCGGGGATGGCTCAGCCCCAGCATTTT. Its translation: CASSPGMAQPQHF.

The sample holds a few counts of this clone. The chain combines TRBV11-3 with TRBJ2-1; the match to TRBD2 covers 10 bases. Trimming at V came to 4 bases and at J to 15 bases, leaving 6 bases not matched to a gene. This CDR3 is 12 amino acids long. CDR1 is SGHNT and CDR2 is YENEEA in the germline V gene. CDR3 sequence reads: CASSSRASGRFF. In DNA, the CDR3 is TGTGCCAGCAGCTCAAGGGCTAGCGGGAGGTTCTTC.

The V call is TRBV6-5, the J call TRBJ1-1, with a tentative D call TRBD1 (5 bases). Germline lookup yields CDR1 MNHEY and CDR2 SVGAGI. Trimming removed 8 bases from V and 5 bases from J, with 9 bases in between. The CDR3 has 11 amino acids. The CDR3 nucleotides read TGTGCCAGCGCCCGGGGGACTGAAGCTTTCTTT. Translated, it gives CASARGTEAFF.

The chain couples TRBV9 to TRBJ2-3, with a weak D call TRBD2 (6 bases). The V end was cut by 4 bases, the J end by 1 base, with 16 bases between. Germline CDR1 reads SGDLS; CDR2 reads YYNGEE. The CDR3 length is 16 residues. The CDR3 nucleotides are TGTGCCAGCAGCCTGGGGCCTAGCGTAGGCACAGATACGCAGTATTTT. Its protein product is CASSLGPSVGTDTQYF. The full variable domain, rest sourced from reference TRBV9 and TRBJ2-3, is DSGVTQTPKHLITATGQRVTLRCSPRSGDLSVYWYQQSLDQGLQFLIQYYNGEERAKGNILERFSAQQFPDLHSELNLSSLELGDSALYFCASSLGPSVGTDTQYFGPGTRLTVL.

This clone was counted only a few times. CDR3 DNA: TGTGCCAGCGCCAAACTACAGGGAAATAATGAAAAACTGTTTTTT. Residues: CASAKLQGNNEKLFF. This sequence joins TRBV28 and TRBJ1-4; perhaps TRBD1 as D (6 bases). This CDR3 has 15 amino acids. V lost 8 bases, J lost 4 bases, and 17 bases lay in between. The germline V gene has CDR1 MDHEN and CDR2 SYDVKM.

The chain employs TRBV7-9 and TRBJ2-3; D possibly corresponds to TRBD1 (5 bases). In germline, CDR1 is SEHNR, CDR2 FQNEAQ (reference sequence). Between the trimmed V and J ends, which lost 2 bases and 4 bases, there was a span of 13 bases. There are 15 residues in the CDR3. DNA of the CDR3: TGTGCCAGCAGCTTAACTACAGGCGGCGCAGATACGCAGTATTTT. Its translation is CASSLTTGGADTQYF.

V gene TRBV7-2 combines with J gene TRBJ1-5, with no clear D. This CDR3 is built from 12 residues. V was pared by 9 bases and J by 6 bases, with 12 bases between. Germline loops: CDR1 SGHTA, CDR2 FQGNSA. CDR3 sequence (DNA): TGTGCCAGTAGGGAGGCGTCTCAGCCCCAGCATTTT. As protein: CASREASQPQHF.

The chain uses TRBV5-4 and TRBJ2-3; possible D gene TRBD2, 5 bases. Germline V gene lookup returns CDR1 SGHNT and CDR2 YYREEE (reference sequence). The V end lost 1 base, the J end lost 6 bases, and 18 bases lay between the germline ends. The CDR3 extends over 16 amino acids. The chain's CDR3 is CASSLRAVTGLDTQYF. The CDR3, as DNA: TGTGCCAGCAGCTTGCGAGCGGTGACCGGTCTTGATACGCAGTATTTT.

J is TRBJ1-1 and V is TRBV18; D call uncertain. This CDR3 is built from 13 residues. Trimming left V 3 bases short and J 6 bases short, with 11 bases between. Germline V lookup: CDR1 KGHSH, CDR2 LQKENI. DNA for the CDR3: TGTGCCAGCTCACCTCTTGGAACAGCTGAAGCTTTCTTT. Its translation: CASSPLGTAEAFF.

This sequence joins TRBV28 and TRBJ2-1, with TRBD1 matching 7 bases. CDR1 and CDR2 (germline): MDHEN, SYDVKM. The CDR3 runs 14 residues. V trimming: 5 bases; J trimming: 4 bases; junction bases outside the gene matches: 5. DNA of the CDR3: TGTGCCAGCAGTCCCCCGGACAGGTACAATGAGCAGTTCTTC. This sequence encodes CASSPPDRYNEQFF.

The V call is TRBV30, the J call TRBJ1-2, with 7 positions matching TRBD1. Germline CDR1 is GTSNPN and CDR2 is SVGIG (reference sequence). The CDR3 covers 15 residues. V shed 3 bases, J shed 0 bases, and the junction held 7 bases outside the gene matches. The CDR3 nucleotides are TGTGCCTGGAGGCCCCGGGACAGAGCTAACTATGGCTACACCTTC. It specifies CAWRPRDRANYGYTF.

The CDR3 spells CASGSGTGGSPLHF. The DNA for the CDR3 is TGTGCCAGCGGATCCGGGACAGGGGGTTCACCCCTCCACTTT. The chain uses TRBV28 and TRBJ1-6; 11 bases map to TRBD1. V shed 8 bases and J 9 bases; nucleotides not matched to a gene: 6. Germline assignment: CDR1 MDHEN and CDR2 SYDVKM. This CDR3 contains 14 residues.

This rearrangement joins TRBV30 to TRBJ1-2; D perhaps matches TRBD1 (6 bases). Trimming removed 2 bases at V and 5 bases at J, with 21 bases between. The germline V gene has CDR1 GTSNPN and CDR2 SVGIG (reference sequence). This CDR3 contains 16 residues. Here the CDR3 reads CAWSLGHRNGFYGYTF. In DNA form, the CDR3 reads TGTGCCTGGAGTTTGGGACACCGGAACGGATTTTATGGCTACACCTTC. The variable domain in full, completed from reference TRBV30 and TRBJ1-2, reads SQTIHQWPATLVQPVGSPLSLECTVEGTSNPNLYWYRQAAGRGLQLLFYSVGIGQISSEVPQNLSASRPQDRQFILSSKKLLLSDSGFYLCAWSLGHRNGFYGYTFGSGTRLTVV.